The 3 T cell receptor beta chains reported below all come from one sample, sequenced in a study of blood T cell repertoires in COVID-19. Libraries were prepared by immunoSEQ multiplex PCR; TCRdb keeps only in-frame clonotypes and omits some of them. This sample carries over 150,000 clones, roughly 84% of them seen once, and the ten largest clones take around 17%. What was sequenced was peripheral blood. These receptors originate from a man in his fifties with COVID-19, enrolled during active disease.

V usage is TRBV29-1 and J usage is TRBJ2-5; TRBD1 agrees at 8 bases. The germline V gene has CDR1 SQVTM and CDR2 ANQGSEA. This CDR3 comprises 15 residues. V gave up 4 bases and J gave up 5 bases; unmatched junction bases: 12. CDR3 in DNA: TGCAGCGTTGTCCCCTTTTCGACAGGGGAGGAGACCCAGTACTTC. Amino acid sequence: CSVVPFSTGEETQYF. Combining the CDR3 with reference TRBV29-1 and TRBJ2-5 gives the whole variable domain SAVISQKPSRDICQRGTSLTIQCQVDSQVTMMFWYRQQPGQSLTLIATANQGSEATYESGFVIDKFPISRPNLTFSTLTVSNMSPEDSSIYLCSVVPFSTGEETQYFGPGTRLLVL.

The chain has TRBV4-1 and TRBJ1-2; TRBD1 matches 8 bases. This CDR3 has 15 amino acids. V lost 0 bases to trimming and J lost 7 bases; unmatched junction nucleotides: 7. Germline CDR1 reads MGHRA; CDR2 reads YSYEKL. This chain's CDR3 is CASSQEPAGGFGYTF. CDR3 bases: TGCGCCAGCAGCCAAGAGCCGGCAGGGGGCTTTGGCTACACCTTC.

The chain recombines TRBV7-3 with TRBJ2-3; no reliable D call. V was pared by 4 bases and J by 0 bases, with 11 bases between. This CDR3 comprises 15 residues. CDR1 is SGHTA and CDR2 is FQGTGA in the germline V gene. CDR3 sequence: CASSSHMASTDTQYF. CDR3 coding DNA: TGTGCCAGCAGCTCACATATGGCTAGCACAGATACGCAGTATTTT.